Here is one TCR beta chain with its context. Vbeta (60) and Jbeta (13) primers were used in the PCR. Clones were read by immunoSEQ multiplex PCR, and TCRdb kept only the in-frame ones, dropping some. Here the sample spans approximately 99,000 clones, 73% being singletons. The sample belongs to a study of cytomegalovirus exposure and HLA in healthy donors. Per germline, CDR1 SEHNR and CDR2 FQNEAQ (reference sequence). After removal of 8 bases from V and 5 bases from J, the junction contained 5 bases not matched to a gene. This CDR3 comprises 14 residues. The donors (healthy individuals) were bone marrow donors.

Source material: PBMCs. This sequence joins TRBV7-9 and TRBJ2-1, with 11 bases lining up with TRBD2. This TCR was sampled from a man aged 35-49 years in good health and CMV-seronegative. In DNA, the CDR3 is TGTGCCAGCCATATAGCGGGGGGGAACAATGAGCAGTTCTTC. It translates to CASHIAGGNNEQFF.